The 23 T cell receptor beta chains presented below share a single source sample, sequenced in a study of shared clonotypes between healthy human individuals. The repertoire was sequenced with immunoSEQ multiplex PCR; TCRdb's copy has only in-frame clones and lacks some. The data show 2 million to 2.5 million clones, roughly 92% seen once. Sequenced material: naive CD4+ T cells from PBMCs. Subset of the sample: CD45RA+ positively selected. The receptors derive from a young man in good health. Some clones in this sample may be carry-over from other donors' samples.

V and J are TRBV27 and TRBJ1-4, with D possibly matching TRBD1 (6 bases). The CDR3 totals 16 residues. Germline V gives CDR1 MNHEY, CDR2 SMNVEV (reference sequence). Trimming took 1 base from V and 7 from J, leaving 16 bases between them. CDR3 sequence reads: CASSLFSGGGLEKLFF. As DNA, the CDR3 is TGTGCCAGCAGTTTATTCAGCGGAGGGGGGCTTGAAAAACTGTTTTTT.

The chain is built from TRBV2 and TRBJ2-5, with 15 bases aligning to TRBD2. CDR1 and CDR2 (germline): SNHLY, FYNNEI. The CDR3 is made up of 16 amino acids. V gave up 5 bases and J gave up 4 bases; unmatched junction bases: 5. CDR3 sequence: CASSWTSGRAPETQYF. The CDR3 bases are TGTGCCAGCAGTTGGACTAGCGGGAGGGCCCCAGAGACCCAGTACTTC.

The V call is TRBV18, the J call TRBJ1-1, with TRBD1 identical over 12 bases. Germline V gene data show CDR1 as KGHSH and CDR2 as LQKENI. This CDR3 contains 16 residues. After removal of 6 bases from V and 4 bases from J, the junction contained 9 bases not matched to a gene. CDR3 sequence (DNA): TGTGCCAGCTCCCCGGGACAGGGGGCGACGGGCACTGAAGCTTTCTTT. This translates into CASSPGQGATGTEAFF. The full variable domain, its missing parts supplied by reference TRBV18 and TRBJ1-1, is NAGVMQNPRHLVRRRGQEARLRCSPMKGHSHVYWYRQLPEEGLKFMVYLQKENIIDESGMPKERFSAEFPKEGPSILRIQQVVRGDSAAYFCASSPGQGATGTEAFFGQGTRLTVV.

This clone occurred once. V gene TRBV25-1 combines with J gene TRBJ2-3; 12 nucleotides align to TRBD2. Trimming at V came to 3 bases and at J to 5 bases, leaving 6 bases not matched to a gene. This CDR3 contains 16 residues. From germline, CDR1 is MGHDK and CDR2 SYGVNS. The CDR3 DNA reads as TGTGCCAGCAGTGAGCCTAGCGGGAGGGCCCAAGATACGCAGTATTTT. This gives the protein CASSEPSGRAQDTQYF.

This chain joins TRBV7-6 and TRBJ2-3; 9 positions agree with TRBD1. Germline V gene sequence: CDR1 SGHVS, CDR2 FNYEAQ. The V segment lost 5 bases and the J segment 6 bases; nucleotides outside the gene matches: 6. The CDR3 consists of 14 residues. The CDR3 protein is CASSTRQGEDTQYF. DNA of the CDR3: TGTGCCAGCAGCACGCGACAGGGGGAGGATACGCAGTATTTT.

The V and J genes are TRBV18 and TRBJ2-2; D not resolved. Germline lookup yields CDR1 KGHSH and CDR2 LQKENI. This CDR3 has 15 residues. Trimming removed 4 bases from V and 3 bases from J, with 12 bases in between. The CDR3 DNA reads as TGTGCCAGCTCACAGACCACACCCTACACCGGGGAGCTGTTTTTT. It is translated as CASSQTTPYTGELFF. Filled out from reference TRBV18 and TRBJ2-2, the complete variable domain reads NAGVMQNPRHLVRRRGQEARLRCSPMKGHSHVYWYRQLPEEGLKFMVYLQKENIIDESGMPKERFSAEFPKEGPSILRIQQVVRGDSAAYFCASSQTTPYTGELFFGEGSRLTVL.

This clone appeared many times. This sequence joins TRBV7-2 and TRBJ2-7; TRBD1 aligns across 10 bases. The junction had 6 bases not matched to a gene; V was cut back by 5 bases and J by 2 bases. The germline gives CDR1 SGHTA, CDR2 FQGNSA. The CDR3 has 15 amino acids. CDR3 region: CASSARDRGAYEQYF. In nucleotides, the CDR3 is TGTGCCAGCAGCGCCCGGGACAGGGGTGCCTACGAGCAGTACTTC.

The chain joins TRBV5-4 to TRBJ2-7, with D uncertain. CDR1 and CDR2 from the germline V gene are SGHNT and YYREEE (reference sequence). V shed 2 bases and J shed 6 bases, with 9 bases lying between them. This CDR3 comprises 12 residues. DNA of the CDR3: TGTGCCAGCAGCTTAGGCCATGGCGAGCAGTACTTC. Protein: CASSLGHGEQYF.

The rearrangement links TRBV10-3 to TRBJ2-7; tentative D call: TRBD1 (6 bases). Between the trimmed V and J ends, which lost 2 bases and 3 bases, there was a span of 11 bases. The CDR3 extends over 14 amino acids. Per germline, CDR1 ENHRY and CDR2 SYGVKD. In DNA, the CDR3 is TGTGCCATCAGTGAGGGGGGCAGCCACTACGAGCAGTACTTC. Protein: CAISEGGSHYEQYF.

This rearrangement joins TRBV6-1 to TRBJ2-7, with a weak D call TRBD2 (5 bases). CDR3 length: 15 residues. Germline CDR1 and CDR2: MNHNS and SASEGT. Deletions cut 4 bases from V and 2 bases from J, with 15 bases between. CDR3 coding DNA: TGTGCCAGCAGTGGTCTCAAGGAGGCTCCCTACGAGCAGTACTTC. Amino acids: CASSGLKEAPYEQYF.

This chain connects TRBV11-3 to TRBJ2-1; D perhaps matches TRBD2 (5 bases). CDR3 length equals 14 residues. V was shortened by 0 bases and J by 8 bases, with 11 bases between the two germline ends. CDR1 SGHNT and CDR2 YENEEA come from the germline V gene. CDR3 bases: TGTGCCAGCAGCTTAGAAGATGCGAGGGATGAGCAGTTCTTC. It encodes CASSLEDARDEQFF.

The chain carries TRBV5-4 and TRBJ1-3; no firm D call. This CDR3 is 15 amino acids long. Trimming pared 4 bases from V and 2 bases from J, leaving 13 bases between. Germline values: CDR1 SGHNT, CDR2 YYREEE (reference sequence). The CDR3 is CASSPSNGAGNTIYF. The CDR3 nucleotides read TGTGCCAGCAGCCCGAGTAATGGGGCTGGAAACACCATATATTTT.

The chain uses TRBV29-1 and TRBJ2-7; 8 bases match TRBD1. Germline V lookup: CDR1 SQVTM, CDR2 ANQGSEA. The CDR3 is 13 amino acids. J lost 0 bases, V lost 5 bases, and 3 bases had no gene match. CDR3 coding DNA: TGCAGCGTTTCAGGGGGCGTCTCCTACGAGCAGTACTTC. Protein sequence: CSVSGGVSYEQYF.

This clone was seen only a few times. V and J are TRBV21-1 and TRBJ1-1; the D call TRBD1 from the table was never checked on the DNA. TRBV21-1 is annotated as a pseudogene. The CDR3 consists of 12 residues. CDR3 residues: CARGQANTEAFF. In DNA, the CDR3 is TGTGCCAGGGGACAGGCTAACACTGAAGCTTTCTTT.

The V and J genes are TRBV6-5 and TRBJ1-2, with a tentative D call TRBD1 (5 bases). Germline CDR1 reads MNHEY; CDR2 reads SVGAGI. Trimming cost V 3 bases and J 8 bases, with 13 bases left between them. The CDR3 runs 13 residues. CDR3 loop: CASSYQGVGGYTF. The DNA for the CDR3 is TGTGCCAGCAGTTATCAGGGAGTTGGGGGCTACACCTTC.

This rearrangement joins TRBV7-3 to TRBJ2-7; 7 positions agree with TRBD1. Germline CDR1 and CDR2: SGHTA and FQGTGA. Unmatched junction bases numbered 7, after V lost 1 base and J lost 1 base. This CDR3 is built from 16 residues. CDR3 sequence: CASSLKVGDSSYEQYF. As DNA, the CDR3 is TGTGCCAGCAGCTTAAAGGTGGGGGACAGTTCCTACGAGCAGTACTTC.

The chain employs TRBV28 and TRBJ2-5, with TRBD1 matching over 10 bases. The V gene's germline CDR1 is MDHEN and CDR2 SYDVKM. V was clipped by 5 bases and J by 5 bases; unmatched bases: 11. The CDR3 runs to 16 residues. Here the CDR3 DNA reads TGTGCCAGCAGTCCATCGGACAGGGGGGTTTCTGAGACCCAGTACTTC. It is translated as CASSPSDRGVSETQYF.

This chain links TRBV5-1 with TRBJ1-1; weak D call: TRBD1 (6 bases). CDR3 length equals 15 residues. V was pared by 5 bases and J by 0 bases, with 14 bases between. CDR1 is SGHRS and CDR2 is YFSETQ in the germline V gene. CDR3 loop: CASRIQGMMNTEAFF. For the CDR3, the DNA is TGCGCCAGCAGAATACAGGGTATGATGAACACTGAAGCTTTCTTT.

CDR3 sequence reads: CASSPRTGFSYEQYF. CDR3 nucleotides: TGCGCCAGCAGCCCGAGGACAGGGTTCTCCTACGAGCAGTACTTC. V is TRBV5-1 and J is TRBJ2-7; TRBD1 matches 8 bases. The CDR3 runs to 15 residues. Germline V gene lookup returns CDR1 SGHRS and CDR2 YFSETQ. Trimming removed 4 bases from V and 0 bases from J; junction bases left unmatched: 6.

V and J are TRBV4-1 and TRBJ2-1; D is unclear. In germline, CDR1 is MGHRA, CDR2 YSYEKL. V lost 0 bases and J 8 bases, leaving 17 bases between the germline ends. This CDR3 has 16 residues. The CDR3 loop is CASSQDRTPGVDEQFF. The CDR3 nucleotides are TGCGCCAGCAGCCAAGATCGGACCCCCGGCGTGGATGAGCAGTTCTTC.

The gene calls are TRBV11-2 and TRBJ2-5; D gene unclear. The CDR3 extends over 14 amino acids. V lost 0 bases to trimming and J lost 2 bases, with 7 bases between them. From germline, CDR1 is SGHAT and CDR2 FQNNGV. CDR3 sequence: CASSLDPLQETQYF. CDR3 coding DNA: TGTGCCAGCAGCTTAGACCCCCTACAAGAGACCCAGTACTTC.

The rearrangement links TRBV28 to TRBJ2-7; 7 nucleotides match TRBD1. From germline, CDR1 is MDHEN and CDR2 SYDVKM. Trimming at V came to 4 bases and at J to 5 bases, leaving 8 bases not matched to a gene. The CDR3 runs 14 residues. Here the CDR3 DNA reads TGTGCCAGCAGTTCAGGGGGAACCCTTGACGAGCAGTACTTC. Protein sequence: CASSSGGTLDEQYF.

The CDR3 here is CASSLVGQLYGYTF. For the CDR3, the DNA is TGTGCCAGCAGCTTAGTCGGACAGCTCTATGGCTACACCTTC. The V gene is TRBV11-2, the J gene TRBJ1-2; D possibly corresponds to TRBD1 (6 bases). V shed 1 base and J shed 4 bases, with 10 bases lying between them. Per the germline V gene, CDR1 is SGHAT and CDR2 is FQNNGV. CDR3 length: 14 residues.